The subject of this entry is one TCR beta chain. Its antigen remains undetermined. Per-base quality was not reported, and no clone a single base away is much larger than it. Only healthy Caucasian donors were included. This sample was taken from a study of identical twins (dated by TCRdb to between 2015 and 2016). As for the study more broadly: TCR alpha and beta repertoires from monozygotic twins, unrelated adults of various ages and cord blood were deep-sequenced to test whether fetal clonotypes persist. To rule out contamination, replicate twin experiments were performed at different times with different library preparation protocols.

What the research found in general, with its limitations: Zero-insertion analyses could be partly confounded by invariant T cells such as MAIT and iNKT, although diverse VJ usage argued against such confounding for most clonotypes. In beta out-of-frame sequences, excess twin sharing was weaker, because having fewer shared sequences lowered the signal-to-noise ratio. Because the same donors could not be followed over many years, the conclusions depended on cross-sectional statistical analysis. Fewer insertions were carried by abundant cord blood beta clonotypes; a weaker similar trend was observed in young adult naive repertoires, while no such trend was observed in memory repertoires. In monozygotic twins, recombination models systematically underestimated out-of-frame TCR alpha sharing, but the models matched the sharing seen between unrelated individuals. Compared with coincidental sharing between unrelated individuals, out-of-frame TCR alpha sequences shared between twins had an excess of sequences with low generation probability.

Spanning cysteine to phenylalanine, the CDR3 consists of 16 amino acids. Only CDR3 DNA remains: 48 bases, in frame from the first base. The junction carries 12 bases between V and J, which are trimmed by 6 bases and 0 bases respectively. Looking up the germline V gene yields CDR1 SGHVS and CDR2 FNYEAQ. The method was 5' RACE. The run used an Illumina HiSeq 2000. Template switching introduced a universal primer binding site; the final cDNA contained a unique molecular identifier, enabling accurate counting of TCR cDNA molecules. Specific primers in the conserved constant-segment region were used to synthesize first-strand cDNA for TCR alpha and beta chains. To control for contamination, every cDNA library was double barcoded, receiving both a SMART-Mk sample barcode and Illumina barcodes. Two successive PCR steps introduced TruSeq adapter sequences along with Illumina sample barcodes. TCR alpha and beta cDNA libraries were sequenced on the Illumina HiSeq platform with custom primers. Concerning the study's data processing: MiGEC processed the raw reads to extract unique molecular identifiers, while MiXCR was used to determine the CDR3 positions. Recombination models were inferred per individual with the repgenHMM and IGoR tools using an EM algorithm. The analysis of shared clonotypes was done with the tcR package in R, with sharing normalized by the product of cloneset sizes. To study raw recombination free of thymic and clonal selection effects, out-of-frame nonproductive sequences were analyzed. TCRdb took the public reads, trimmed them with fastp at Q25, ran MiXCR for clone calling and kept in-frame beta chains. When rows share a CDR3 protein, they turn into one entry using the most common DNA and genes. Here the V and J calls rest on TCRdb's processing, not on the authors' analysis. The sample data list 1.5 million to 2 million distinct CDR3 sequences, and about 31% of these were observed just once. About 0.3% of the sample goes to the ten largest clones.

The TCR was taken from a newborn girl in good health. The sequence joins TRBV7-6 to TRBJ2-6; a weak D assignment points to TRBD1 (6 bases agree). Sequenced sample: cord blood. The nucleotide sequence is TGTGCCAGCAGTTCATACAGGGACTCTGGGGCCAACGTCCTGACTTTC. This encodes CASSSYRDSGANVLTF.